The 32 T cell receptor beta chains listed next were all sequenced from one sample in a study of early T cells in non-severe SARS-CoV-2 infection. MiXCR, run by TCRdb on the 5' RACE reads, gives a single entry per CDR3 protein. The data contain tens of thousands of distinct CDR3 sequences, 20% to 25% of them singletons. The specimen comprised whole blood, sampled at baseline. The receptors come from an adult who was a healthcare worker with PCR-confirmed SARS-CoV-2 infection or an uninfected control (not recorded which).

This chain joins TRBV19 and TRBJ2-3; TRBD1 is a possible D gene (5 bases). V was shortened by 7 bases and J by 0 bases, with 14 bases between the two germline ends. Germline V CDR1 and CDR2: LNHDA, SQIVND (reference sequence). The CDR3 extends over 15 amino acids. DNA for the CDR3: TGTGCCAGTATGACAGTGGGGCCTAGCACAGATACGCAGTATTTT. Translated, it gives CASMTVGPSTDTQYF. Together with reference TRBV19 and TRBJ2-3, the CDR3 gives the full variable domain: DGGITQSPKYLFRKEGQNVTLSCEQNLNHDAMYWYRQDPGQGLRLIYYSQIVNDFQKGDIAEGYSVSREKKESFPLTVTSAQKNPTAFYLCASMTVGPSTDTQYFGPGTRLTVL.

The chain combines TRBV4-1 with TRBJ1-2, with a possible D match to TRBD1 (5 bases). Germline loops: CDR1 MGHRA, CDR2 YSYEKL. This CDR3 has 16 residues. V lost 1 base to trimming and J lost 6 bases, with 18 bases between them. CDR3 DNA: TGCGCCAGCAGCCAAGTTACTGGGATACAGGAGAATGGCTACACCTTC. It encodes CASSQVTGIQENGYTF.

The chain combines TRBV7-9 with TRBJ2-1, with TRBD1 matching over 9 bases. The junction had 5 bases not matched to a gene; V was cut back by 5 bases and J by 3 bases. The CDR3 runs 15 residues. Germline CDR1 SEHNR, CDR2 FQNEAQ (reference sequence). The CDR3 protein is CASSKRQGDYNEQFF. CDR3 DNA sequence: TGTGCCAGCAGCAAGAGACAGGGGGACTACAATGAGCAGTTCTTC.

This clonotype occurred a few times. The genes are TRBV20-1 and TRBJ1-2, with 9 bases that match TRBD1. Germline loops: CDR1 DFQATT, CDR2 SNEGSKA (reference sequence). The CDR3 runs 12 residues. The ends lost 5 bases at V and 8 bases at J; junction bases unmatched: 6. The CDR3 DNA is TGCAGTGCTGAACAGGGGGCGCGCGGCTACACCTTC. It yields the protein CSAEQGARGYTF.

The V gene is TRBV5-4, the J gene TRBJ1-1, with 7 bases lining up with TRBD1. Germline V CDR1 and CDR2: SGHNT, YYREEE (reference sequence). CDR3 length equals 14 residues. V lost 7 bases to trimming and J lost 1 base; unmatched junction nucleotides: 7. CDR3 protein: CASGKDRRNTEAFF. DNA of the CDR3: TGTGCCAGCGGAAAGGACAGGAGGAACACTGAAGCTTTCTTT.

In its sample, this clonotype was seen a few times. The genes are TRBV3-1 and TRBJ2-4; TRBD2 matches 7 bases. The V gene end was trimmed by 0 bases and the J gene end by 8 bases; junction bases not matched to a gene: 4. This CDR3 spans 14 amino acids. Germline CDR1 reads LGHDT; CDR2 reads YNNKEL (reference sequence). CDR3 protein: CASSQELAADIQYF. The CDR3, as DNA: TGTGCCAGCAGCCAAGAGCTAGCGGCGGACATTCAGTACTTC.

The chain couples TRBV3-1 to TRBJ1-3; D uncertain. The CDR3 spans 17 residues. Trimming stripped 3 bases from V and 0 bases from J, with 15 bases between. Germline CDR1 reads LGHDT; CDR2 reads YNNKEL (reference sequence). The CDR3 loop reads CASSHKGWGSSGNTIYF. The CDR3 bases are TGTGCCAGCAGCCATAAAGGGTGGGGAAGCTCTGGAAACACCATATATTTT.

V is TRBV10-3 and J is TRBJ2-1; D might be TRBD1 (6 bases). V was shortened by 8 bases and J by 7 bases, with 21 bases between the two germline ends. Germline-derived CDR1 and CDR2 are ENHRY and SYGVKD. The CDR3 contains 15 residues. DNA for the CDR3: TGTGCCATCCGGGAACGGGACACTTCTGGGAATGAGCAGTTCTTC. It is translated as CAIRERDTSGNEQFF.

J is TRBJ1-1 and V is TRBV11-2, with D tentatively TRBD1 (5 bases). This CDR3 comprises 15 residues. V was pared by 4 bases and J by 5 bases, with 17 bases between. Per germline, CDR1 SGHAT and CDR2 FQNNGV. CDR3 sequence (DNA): TGTGCCAGCAGCTACCCCCCGGGACGGTGGACTGAAGCTTTCTTT. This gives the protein CASSYPPGRWTEAFF.

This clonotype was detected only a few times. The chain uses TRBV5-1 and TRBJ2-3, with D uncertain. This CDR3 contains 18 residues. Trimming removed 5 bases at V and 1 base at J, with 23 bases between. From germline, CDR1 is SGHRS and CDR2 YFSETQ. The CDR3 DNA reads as TGCGCCAGCAGGATAGGCCAGGCCCTCCTTCTGGGCACAGATACGCAGTATTTT. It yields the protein CASRIGQALLLGTDTQYF.

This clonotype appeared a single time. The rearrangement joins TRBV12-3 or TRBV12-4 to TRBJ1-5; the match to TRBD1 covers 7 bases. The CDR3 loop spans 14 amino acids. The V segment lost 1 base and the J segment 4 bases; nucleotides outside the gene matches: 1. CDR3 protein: CASSLGQGNQPQHF. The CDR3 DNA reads TGTGCCAGCAGTTTAGGACAGGGAAATCAGCCCCAGCATTTT.

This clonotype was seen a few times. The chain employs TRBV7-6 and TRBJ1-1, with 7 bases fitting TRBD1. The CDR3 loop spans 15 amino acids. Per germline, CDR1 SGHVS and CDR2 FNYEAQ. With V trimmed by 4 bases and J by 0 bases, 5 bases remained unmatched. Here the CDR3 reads CASSSRQGMNTEAFF. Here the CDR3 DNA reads TGTGCCAGCAGCTCTAGACAGGGAATGAACACTGAAGCTTTCTTT.

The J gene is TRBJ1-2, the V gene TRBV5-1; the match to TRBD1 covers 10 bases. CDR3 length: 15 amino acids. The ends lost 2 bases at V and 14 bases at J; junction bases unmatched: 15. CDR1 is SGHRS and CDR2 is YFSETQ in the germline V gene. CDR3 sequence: CASSLTPGQGSKITF. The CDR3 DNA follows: TGCGCCAGCAGCTTAACCCCGGGACAGGGGAGCAAGATAACCTTC. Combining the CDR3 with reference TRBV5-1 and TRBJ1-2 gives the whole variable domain KAGVTQTPRYLIKTRGQQVTLSCSPISGHRSVSWYQQTPGQGLQFLFEYFSETQRNKGNFPGRFSGRQFSNSRSEMNVSTLELGDSALYLCASSLTPGQGSKITFGSGTRLTVV.

CDR3 nucleotides: TGTGCCAGCAGTTTAGCCCGGGTAGATACGCAGTATTTT. It yields the protein CASSLARVDTQYF. The gene calls are TRBV12-3 or TRBV12-4 and TRBJ2-3, with no clear D. The CDR3 spans 13 residues. Trimming pared 0 bases from V and 5 bases from J, leaving 6 bases between.

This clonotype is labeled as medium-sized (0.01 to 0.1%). DNA for the CDR3: TGTGCCAGCAGCCCCTTTACGCACACAGATACGCAGTATTTT. It specifies CASSPFTHTDTQYF. V usage is TRBV7-6 and J usage is TRBJ2-3, with D unresolved. In germline, CDR1 is SGHVS, CDR2 FNYEAQ. Trimming took off 5 bases at V and 2 bases at J, with 11 bases between the two ends. The CDR3 sequence is 14 residues long.

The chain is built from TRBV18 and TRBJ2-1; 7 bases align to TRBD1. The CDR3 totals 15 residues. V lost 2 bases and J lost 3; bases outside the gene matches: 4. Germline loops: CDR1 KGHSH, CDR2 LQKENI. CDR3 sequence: CASSPSPGGYNEQFF. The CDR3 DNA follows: TGTGCCAGCTCACCATCGCCAGGGGGCTACAATGAGCAGTTCTTC.

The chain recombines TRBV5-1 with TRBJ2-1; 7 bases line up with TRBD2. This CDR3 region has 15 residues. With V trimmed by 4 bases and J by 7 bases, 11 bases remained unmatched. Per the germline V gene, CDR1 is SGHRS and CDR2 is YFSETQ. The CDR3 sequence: CASSPLAASGNEQFF. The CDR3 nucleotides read TGCGCCAGCAGCCCTCTAGCGGCCTCTGGAAATGAGCAGTTCTTC.

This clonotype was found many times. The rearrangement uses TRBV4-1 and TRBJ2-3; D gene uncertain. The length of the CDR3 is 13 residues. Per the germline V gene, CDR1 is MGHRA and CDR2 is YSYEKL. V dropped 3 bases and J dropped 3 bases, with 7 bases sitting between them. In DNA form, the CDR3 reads TGCGCCAGCAGCCACCCCAAGACAGATACGCAGTATTTT. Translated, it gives CASSHPKTDTQYF.

Here the CDR3 DNA reads TGTGCCAGCAGCCGATCCTTAAACAATGAGCAGTTCTTC. Encoded protein: CASSRSLNNEQFF. V is TRBV7-7 and J is TRBJ2-1; D is unclear. The V gene lost 5 bases and the J gene lost 5 bases, with 10 bases spanning the gap. The CDR3 is 13 amino acids. Germline CDR1 SSHAT, CDR2 FNYEAQ (reference sequence).

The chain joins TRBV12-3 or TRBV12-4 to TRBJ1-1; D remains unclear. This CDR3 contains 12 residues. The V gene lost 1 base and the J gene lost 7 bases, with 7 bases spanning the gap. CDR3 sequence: CASSLGHGEAFF. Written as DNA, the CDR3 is TGTGCCAGCAGTTTAGGGCACGGTGAAGCTTTCTTT.

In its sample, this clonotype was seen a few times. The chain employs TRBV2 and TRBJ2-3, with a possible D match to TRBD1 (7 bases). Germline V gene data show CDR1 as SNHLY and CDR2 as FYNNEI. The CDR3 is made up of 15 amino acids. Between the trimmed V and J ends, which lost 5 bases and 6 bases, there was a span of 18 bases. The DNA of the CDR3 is TGTGCCAGCAGTCTCAGGGGGGTACGTGACGATACGCAGTATTTT. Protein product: CASSLRGVRDDTQYF.

The CDR3 DNA follows: TGCAGTGCTAGAGATCCGACTAGCGGGGCCCAAGAGACCCAGTACTTC. Translating gives CSARDPTSGAQETQYF. The V and J genes are TRBV20-1 and TRBJ2-5; TRBD2 agrees at 11 bases. V was clipped by 0 bases and J by 1 base; unmatched bases: 4. This CDR3 has 16 residues. Germline-derived CDR1 and CDR2 are DFQATT and SNEGSKA (reference sequence).

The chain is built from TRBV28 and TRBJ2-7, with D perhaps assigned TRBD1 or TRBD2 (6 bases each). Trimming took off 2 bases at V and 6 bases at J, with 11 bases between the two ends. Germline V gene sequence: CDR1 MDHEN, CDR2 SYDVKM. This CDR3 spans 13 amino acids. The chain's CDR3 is CASSLPQGGEQYF. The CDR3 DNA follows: TGTGCCAGCAGTTTACCACAGGGAGGCGAGCAGTACTTC.

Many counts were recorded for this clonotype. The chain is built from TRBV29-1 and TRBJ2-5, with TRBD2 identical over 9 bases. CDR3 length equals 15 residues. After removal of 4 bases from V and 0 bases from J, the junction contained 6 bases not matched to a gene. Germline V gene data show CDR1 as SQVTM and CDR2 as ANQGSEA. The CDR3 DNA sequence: TGCAGCGTTGCTCTAGCGGGATCGTACCAAGAGACCCAGTACTTC. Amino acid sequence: CSVALAGSYQETQYF.

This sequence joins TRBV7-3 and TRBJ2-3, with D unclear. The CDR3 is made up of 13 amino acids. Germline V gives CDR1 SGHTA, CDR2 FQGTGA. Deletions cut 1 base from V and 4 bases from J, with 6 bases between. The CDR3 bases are TGTGCCAGCAGCTTAAAATATCCAGATACGCAGTATTTT. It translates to CASSLKYPDTQYF. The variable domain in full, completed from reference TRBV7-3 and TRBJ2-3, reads GAGVSQTPSNKVTEKGKYVELRCDPISGHTALYWYRQSLGQGPEFLIYFQGTGAADDSGLPNDRFFAVRPEGSVSTLKIQRTERGDSAVYLCASSLKYPDTQYFGPGTRLTVL.

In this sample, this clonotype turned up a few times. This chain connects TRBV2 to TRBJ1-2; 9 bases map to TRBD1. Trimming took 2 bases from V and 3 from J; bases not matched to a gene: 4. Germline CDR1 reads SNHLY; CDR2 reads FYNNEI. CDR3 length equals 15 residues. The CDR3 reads CASSEMGTGYYGYTF. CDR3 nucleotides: TGTGCCAGCAGTGAAATGGGGACAGGGTACTATGGCTACACCTTC. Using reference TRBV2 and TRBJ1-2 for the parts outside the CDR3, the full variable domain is EPEVTQTPSHQVTQMGQEVILRCVPISNHLYFYWYRQILGQKVEFLVSFYNNEISEKSEIFDDQFSVERPDGSNFTLKIRSTKLEDSAMYFCASSEMGTGYYGYTFGSGTRLTVV.

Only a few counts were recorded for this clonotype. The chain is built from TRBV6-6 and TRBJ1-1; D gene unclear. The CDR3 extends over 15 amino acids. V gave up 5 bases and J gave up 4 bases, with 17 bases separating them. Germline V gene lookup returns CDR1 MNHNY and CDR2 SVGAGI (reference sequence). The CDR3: CASSLSTLGSTEAFF. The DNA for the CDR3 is TGTGCCAGCAGTCTATCGACCCTCGGGAGCACTGAAGCTTTCTTT.

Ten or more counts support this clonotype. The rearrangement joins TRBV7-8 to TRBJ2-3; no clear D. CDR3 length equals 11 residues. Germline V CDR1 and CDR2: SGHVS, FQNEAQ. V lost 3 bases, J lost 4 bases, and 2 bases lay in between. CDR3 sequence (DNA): TGTGCCAGCAGCTTGTCAGATACGCAGTATTTT. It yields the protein CASSLSDTQYF.

CDR3 sequence (DNA): TGTGCCAGTAGTTCTCGAGGGGGAGCTAACTATGGCTACACCTTC. This translates into CASSSRGGANYGYTF. The chain is built from TRBV19 and TRBJ1-2; a weak D match, TRBD1 (6 bases). The CDR3 covers 15 residues. V lost 5 bases and J lost 0, with 13 bases in between. The germline V gene has CDR1 LNHDA and CDR2 SQIVND (reference sequence).

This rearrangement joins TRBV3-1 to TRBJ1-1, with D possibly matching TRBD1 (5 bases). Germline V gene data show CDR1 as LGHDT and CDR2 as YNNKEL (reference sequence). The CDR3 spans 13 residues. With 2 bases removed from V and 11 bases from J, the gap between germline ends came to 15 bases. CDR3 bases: TGTGCCAGCAGCCAACGTGGGAGAGGGGCGGCTTTCTTT. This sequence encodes CASSQRGRGAAFF.

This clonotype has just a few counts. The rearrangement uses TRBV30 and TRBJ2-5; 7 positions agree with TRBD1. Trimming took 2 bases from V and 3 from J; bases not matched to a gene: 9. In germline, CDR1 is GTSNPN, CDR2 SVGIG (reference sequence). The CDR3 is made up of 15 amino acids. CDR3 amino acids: CAWSPRGPMEETQYF. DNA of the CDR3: TGTGCCTGGAGTCCGAGGGGGCCCATGGAAGAGACCCAGTACTTC. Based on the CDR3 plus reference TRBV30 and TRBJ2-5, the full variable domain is SQTIHQWPATLVQPVGSPLSLECTVEGTSNPNLYWYRQAAGRGLQLLFYSVGIGQISSEVPQNLSASRPQDRQFILSSKKLLLSDSGFYLCAWSPRGPMEETQYFGPGTRLLVL.

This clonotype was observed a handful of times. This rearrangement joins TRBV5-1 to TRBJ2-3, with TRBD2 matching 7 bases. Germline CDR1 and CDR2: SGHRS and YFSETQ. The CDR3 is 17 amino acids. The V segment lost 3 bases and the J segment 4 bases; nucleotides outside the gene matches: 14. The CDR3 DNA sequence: TGCGCCAGCAGCTGGGGGAGGGAGCGGACTGCGGCAGATACGCAGTATTTT. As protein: CASSWGRERTAADTQYF.